The clone carrying this T cell receptor (beta chain) was seen a handful of times. What it binds is not known. The missing conserved phenylalanine or tryptophan at the end of this CDR3 makes a read error likely. The data were taken from a study of T cell repertoires in cytomegalovirus infection. Study summary: Public TCR beta signatures were indicative of both CMV infection and a matching HLA type.

Germline CDR1 is SGHTA and CDR2 is FQGNSA. V was clipped by 2 bases and J by 0 bases; unmatched bases: 8. The CDR3 spans 17 residues. General study results and limits: Summed frequency of public TCR beta families distinguished CMV carriers with the relevant HLA. Predominance within the ex vivo response was attributable to HLA-C-restricted CMV-specific TCR beta clonotypes.

TCRdb redid the calling of the reads with MiXCR, one entry per CDR3 protein. The table shows around 130,000 distinct CDR3 sequences, with under 30% occurring only once. This chain joins TRBV7-2 and TRBJ2-3; 7 bases are a match to TRBD2. The sequencing input was PBMCs, sequenced either directly or after in vitro stimulation (not recorded which). The TCR sequence derives from a human donor in good health (CMV status not recorded). Some clones in this sample may be carry-over from other donors' samples. This CDR3 reads CASSLYWRESSTDTQYS. CDR3 sequence (DNA): TGTGCCAGCAGCTTATATTGGCGGGAGTCAAGCACAGATACGCAGTATTCT.